This T cell receptor beta chain was captured by sequencing in a study of post-analysis software for immune sequencing data. Study at large: The disease courses spanned relapsing-remitting, secondary progressive and progressive-relapsing forms of multiple sclerosis.

Unmatched junction bases numbered 15, after V lost 0 bases and J lost 1 base. The CDR3 consists of 19 residues. Germline V gene sequence: CDR1 SGHAT, CDR2 FQNNGV. cDNA libraries of TCR beta carried unique molecular identifiers. T cells, about 0.9 to 11 million of them, yielded 500,000 or so cDNA molecules. Using its own MiXCR run on the PCR reads, TCRdb lists one record per CDR3 protein. The sample has around 770,000 distinct CDR3 sequences; approximately 44% are singletons. This clonotype was counted a few times. Antigen specificity is unknown. Findings and caveats of the study: Same-batch preparations were strongly co-clustered by F measure. Controls showed lower frequencies than patients for several TRBV segments, and TRBV5-6, TRBV5-1 and TRBV20-1 were among these. Controls had significantly higher normalized Chao1 diversity than multiple sclerosis patients.

Sequencing input: blood. The origin of this receptor is a girl aged 5-17 years with multiple sclerosis. This chain connects TRBV11-2 to TRBJ2-7, with 7 positions matching TRBD1. As DNA, the CDR3 is TGTGCCAGCAGCTTAGATTCGCTGCGAAACACCAGGGGGTCCTACGAGCAGTACTTC. Translated: CASSLDSLRNTRGSYEQYF.